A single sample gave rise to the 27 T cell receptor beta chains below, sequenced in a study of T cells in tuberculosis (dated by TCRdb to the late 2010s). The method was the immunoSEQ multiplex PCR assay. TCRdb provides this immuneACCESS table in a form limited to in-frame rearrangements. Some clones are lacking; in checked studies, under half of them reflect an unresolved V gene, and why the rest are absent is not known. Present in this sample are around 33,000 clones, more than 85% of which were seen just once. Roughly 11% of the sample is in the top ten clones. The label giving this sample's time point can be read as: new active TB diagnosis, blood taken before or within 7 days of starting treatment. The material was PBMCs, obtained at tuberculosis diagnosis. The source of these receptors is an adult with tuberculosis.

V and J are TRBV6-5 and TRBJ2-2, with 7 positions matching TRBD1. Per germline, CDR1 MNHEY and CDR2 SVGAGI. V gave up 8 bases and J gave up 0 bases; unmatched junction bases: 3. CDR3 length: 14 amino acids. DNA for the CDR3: TGTGCCAGCGGGACAGACGCGAACACCGGGGAGCTGTTTTTT. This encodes CASGTDANTGELFF.

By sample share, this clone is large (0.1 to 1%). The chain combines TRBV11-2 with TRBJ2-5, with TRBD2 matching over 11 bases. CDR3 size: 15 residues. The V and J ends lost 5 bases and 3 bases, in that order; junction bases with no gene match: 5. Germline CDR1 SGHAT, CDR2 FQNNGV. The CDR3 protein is CASSVYSGREETQYF. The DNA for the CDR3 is TGTGCCAGCAGCGTATATAGCGGGAGGGAAGAGACCCAGTACTTC.

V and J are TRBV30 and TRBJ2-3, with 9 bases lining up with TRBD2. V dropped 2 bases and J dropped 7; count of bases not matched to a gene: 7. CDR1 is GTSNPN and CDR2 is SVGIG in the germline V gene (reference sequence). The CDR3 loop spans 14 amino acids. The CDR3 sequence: CAWSSSGTSYTQYF. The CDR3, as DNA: TGTGCCTGGAGTTCTAGCGGGACCTCTTATACGCAGTATTTT.

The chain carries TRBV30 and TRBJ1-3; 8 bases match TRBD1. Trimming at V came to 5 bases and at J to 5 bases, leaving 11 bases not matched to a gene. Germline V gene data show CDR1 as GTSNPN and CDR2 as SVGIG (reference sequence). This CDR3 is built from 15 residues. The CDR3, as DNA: TGTGCCTGGGCCTCGGGACAGGACCCTAGAAACACCATATATTTT. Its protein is CAWASGQDPRNTIYF.

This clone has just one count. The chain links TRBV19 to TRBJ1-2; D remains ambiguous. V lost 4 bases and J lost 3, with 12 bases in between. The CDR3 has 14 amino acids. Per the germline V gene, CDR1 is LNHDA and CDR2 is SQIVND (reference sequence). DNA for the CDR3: TGTGCCAGTAGTAGCACATCGTTTGACTATGGCTACACCTTC. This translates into CASSSTSFDYGYTF.

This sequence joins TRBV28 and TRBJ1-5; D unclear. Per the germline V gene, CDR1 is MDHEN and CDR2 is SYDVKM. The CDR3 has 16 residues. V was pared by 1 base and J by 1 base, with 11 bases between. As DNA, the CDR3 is TGTGCCAGCAGTTTATTGTACGGGGTGAGCAATCAGCCCCAGCATTTT. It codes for CASSLLYGVSNQPQHF.

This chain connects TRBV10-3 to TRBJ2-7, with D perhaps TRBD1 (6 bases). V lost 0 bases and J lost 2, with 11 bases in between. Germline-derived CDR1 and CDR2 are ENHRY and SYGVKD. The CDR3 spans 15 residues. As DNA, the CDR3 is TGTGCCATCAGTGAGTCGACAGGCTTCCCCTACGAGCAGTACTTC. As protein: CAISESTGFPYEQYF.

CDR3 in DNA: TGCGCCAGCAGCTTGGGCGGACAGGGAGTTCCAGATACGCAGTATTTT. Encoded protein: CASSLGGQGVPDTQYF. The J gene is TRBJ2-3, the V gene TRBV5-1, with 8 bases lining up with TRBD1. Germline-derived CDR1 and CDR2 are SGHRS and YFSETQ. The V and J ends lost 0 bases and 4 bases, in that order; junction bases with no gene match: 7. The CDR3 is 16 amino acids.

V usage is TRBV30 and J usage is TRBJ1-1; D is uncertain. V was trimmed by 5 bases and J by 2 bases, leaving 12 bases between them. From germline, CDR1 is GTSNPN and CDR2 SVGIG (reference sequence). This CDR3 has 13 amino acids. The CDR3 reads CAWDTPRNTEAFF. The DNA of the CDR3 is TGTGCCTGGGATACACCACGAAACACTGAAGCTTTCTTT.

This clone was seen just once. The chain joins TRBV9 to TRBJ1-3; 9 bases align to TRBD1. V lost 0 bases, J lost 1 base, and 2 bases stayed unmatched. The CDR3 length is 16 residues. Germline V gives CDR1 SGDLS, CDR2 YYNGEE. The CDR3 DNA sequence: TGTGCCAGCAGCGTAGGCGGACAGGGGTCTGGAAACACCATATATTTT. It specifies CASSVGGQGSGNTIYF.

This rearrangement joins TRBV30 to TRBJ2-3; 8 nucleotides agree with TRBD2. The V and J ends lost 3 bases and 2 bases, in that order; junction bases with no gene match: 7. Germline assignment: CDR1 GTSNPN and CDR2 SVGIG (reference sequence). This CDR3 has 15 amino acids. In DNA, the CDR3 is TGTGCCTGGAGGCCCCGTAGCGGGAACACAGATACGCAGTATTTT. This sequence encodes CAWRPRSGNTDTQYF.

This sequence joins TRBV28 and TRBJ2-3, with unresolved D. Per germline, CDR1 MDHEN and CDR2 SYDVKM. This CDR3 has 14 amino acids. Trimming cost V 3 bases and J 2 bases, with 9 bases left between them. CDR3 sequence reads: CASSLLRSTDTQYF. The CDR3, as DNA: TGTGCCAGCAGTTTGCTGCGGTCCACAGATACGCAGTATTTT.

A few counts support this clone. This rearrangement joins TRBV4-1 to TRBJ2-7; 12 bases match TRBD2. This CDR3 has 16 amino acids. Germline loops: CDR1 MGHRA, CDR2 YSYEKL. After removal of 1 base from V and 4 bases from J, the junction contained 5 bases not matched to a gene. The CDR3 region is CASSQALAGGRYEQYF. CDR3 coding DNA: TGCGCCAGCAGCCAAGCTCTAGCGGGGGGGCGTTACGAGCAGTACTTC.

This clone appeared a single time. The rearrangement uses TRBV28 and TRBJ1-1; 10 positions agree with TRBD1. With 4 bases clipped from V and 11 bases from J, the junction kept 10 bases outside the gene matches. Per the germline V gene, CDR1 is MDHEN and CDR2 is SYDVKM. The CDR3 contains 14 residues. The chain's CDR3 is CASSSDSGQGRAFF. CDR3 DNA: TGTGCCAGCAGTTCCGATTCGGGACAGGGGAGGGCTTTCTTT.

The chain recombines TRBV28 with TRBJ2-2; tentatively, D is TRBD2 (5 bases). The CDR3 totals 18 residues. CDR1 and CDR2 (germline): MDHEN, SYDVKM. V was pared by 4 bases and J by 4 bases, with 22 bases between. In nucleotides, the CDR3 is TGTGCCAGCAGTTCCCTCCCCCGGGCTAGCTGGGCCACCGGGGAGCTGTTTTTT. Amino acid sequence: CASSSLPRASWATGELFF.

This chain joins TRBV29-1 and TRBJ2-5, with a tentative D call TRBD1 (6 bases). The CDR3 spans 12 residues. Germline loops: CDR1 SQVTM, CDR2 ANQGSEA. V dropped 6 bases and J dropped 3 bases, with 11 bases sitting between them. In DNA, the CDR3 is TGCAGCGTCGACGGGACAAAAGAGACCCAGTACTTC. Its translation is CSVDGTKETQYF. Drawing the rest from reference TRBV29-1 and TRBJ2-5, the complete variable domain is SAVISQKPSRDICQRGTSLTIQCQVDSQVTMMFWYRQQPGQSLTLIATANQGSEATYESGFVIDKFPISRPNLTFSTLTVSNMSPEDSSIYLCSVDGTKETQYFGPGTRLLVL.

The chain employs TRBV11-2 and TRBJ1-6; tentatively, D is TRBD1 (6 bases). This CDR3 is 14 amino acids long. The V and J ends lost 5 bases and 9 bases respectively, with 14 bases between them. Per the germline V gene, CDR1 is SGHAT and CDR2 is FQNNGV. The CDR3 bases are TGTGCCAGCAGCATGGGGGACATTCTTTCACCCCTCCACTTT. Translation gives CASSMGDILSPLHF.

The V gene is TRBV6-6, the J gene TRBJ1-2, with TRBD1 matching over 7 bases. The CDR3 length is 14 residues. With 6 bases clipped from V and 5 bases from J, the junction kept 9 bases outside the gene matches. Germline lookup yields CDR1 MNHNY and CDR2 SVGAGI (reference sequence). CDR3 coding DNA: TGTGCCAGCAGATCCGCCCCGACAGGGTATGGCTACACCTTC. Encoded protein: CASRSAPTGYGYTF.

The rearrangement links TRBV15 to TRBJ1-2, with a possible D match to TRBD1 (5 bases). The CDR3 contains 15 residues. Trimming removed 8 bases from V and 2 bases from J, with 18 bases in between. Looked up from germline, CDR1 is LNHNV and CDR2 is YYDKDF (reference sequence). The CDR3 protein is CATSPAGQGNYGYTF. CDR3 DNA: TGTGCCACCTCCCCAGCGGGGCAGGGCAACTATGGCTACACCTTC.

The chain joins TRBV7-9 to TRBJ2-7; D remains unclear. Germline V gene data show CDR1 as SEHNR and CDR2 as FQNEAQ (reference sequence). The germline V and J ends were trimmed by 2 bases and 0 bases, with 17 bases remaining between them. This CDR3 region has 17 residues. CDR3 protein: CASSLPHMCSSSYEQYF. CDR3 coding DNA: TGTGCCAGCAGCTTACCCCATATGTGCTCGAGCTCCTACGAGCAGTACTTC.

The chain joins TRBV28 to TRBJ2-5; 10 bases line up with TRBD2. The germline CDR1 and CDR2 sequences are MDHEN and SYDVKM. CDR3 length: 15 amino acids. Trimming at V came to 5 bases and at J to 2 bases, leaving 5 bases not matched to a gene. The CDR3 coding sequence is TGTGCCAGCAGTCTCCTACTAGCGGGGCAAGAGACCCAGTACTTC. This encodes CASSLLLAGQETQYF.

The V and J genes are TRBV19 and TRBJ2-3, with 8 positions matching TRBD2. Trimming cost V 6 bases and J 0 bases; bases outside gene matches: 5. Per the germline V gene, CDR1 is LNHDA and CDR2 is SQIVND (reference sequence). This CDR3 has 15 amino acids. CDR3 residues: CASSLTSESTDTQYF. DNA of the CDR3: TGTGCCAGTAGCCTGACTAGCGAGAGCACAGATACGCAGTATTTT.

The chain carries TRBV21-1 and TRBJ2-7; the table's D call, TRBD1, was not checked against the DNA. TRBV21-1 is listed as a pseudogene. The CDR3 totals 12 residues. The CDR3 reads CASSKGPDRAPV. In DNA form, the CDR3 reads TGTGCCAGCAGCAAAGGGCCGGACAGGGCTCCAGTC.

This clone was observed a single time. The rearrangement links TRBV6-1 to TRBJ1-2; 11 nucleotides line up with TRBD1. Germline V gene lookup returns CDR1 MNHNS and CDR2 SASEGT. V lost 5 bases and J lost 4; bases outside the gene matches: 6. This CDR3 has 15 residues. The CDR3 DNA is TGTGCCAGCAGTCGGGGGGGGACAGGGGGCTATGGCTACACCTTC. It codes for CASSRGGTGGYGYTF.

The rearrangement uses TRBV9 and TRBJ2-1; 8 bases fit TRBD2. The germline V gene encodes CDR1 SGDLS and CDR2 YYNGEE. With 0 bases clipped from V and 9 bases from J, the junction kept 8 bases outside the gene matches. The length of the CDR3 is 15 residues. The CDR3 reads CASSVAGGPQSEQFF. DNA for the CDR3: TGTGCCAGCAGCGTAGCGGGGGGGCCACAGAGTGAGCAGTTCTTC.

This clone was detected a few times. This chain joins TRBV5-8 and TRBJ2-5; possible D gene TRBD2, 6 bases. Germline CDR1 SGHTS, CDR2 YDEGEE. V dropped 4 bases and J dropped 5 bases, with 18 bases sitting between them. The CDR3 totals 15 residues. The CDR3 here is CASSRERLDVETQYF. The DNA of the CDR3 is TGTGCCAGCAGCAGAGAACGACTAGATGTCGAGACCCAGTACTTC.

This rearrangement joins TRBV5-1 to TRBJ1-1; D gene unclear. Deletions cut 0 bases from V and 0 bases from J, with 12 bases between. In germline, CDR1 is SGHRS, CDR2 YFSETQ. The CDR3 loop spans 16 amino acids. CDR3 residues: CASSLASGSMNTEAFF. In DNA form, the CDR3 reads TGCGCCAGCAGCTTGGCCTCCGGGAGTATGAACACTGAAGCTTTCTTT.